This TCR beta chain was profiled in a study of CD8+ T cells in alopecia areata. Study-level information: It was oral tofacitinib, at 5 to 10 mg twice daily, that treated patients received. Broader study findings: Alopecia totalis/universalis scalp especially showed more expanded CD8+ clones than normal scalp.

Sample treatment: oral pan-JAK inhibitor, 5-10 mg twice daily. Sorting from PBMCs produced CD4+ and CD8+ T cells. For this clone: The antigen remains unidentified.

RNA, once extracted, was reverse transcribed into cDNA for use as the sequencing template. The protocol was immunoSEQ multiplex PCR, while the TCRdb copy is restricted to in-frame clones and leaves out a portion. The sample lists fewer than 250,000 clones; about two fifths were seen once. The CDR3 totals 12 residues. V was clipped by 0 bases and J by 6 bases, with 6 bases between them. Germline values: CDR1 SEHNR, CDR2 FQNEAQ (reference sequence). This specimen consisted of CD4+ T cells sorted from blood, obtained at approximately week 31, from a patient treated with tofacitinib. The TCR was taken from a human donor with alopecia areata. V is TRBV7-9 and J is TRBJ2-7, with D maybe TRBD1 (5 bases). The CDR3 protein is CASSLAGLEQYF. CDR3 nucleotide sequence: TGTGCCAGCAGCTTAGCGGGGCTCGAGCAGTACTTC. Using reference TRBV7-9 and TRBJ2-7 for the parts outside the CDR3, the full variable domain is DTGVSQNPRHKITKRGQNVTFRCDPISEHNRLYWYRQTLGQGPEFLTYFQNEAQLEKSRLLSDRFSAERPKGSFSTLEIQRTEQGDSAMYLCASSLAGLEQYFGPGTRLTVT.